This T cell receptor beta chain was captured by sequencing in a study of Ad26.COV2.S vaccination and SARS-CoV-2 variants. Across the whole study: A participant enrolled in the COV1001 Ad26.COV2.S trial arm provided the sample. Once, or twice with 56 days between doses, Ad26.COV2.S was given intramuscularly.

Study-level results: Vaccine and placebo recipients had similar non-spike TCR breadth.

The protocol was immunoSEQ multiplex PCR, while the TCRdb copy is restricted to in-frame clones and leaves out a portion. This sample has about 350,000 clones, with about 87% found just once. Concerning this clone itself: Its antigen is not known.

Treatment given: some 19 received Ad26.COV2.S at low or high dose, single or two shots; about five received placebo; per-sample allocation not given. Day 63 after the first injection of vaccine or placebo was the sampling time. V was clipped by 6 bases and J by 1 base, with 9 bases between them. CDR3 size: 13 residues. The chain uses TRBV12-3 or TRBV12-4 and TRBJ1-1, with D perhaps TRBD1 (5 bases). The receptor comes from a person between 18 and 65 years old who received the Ad26.COV2.S COVID-19 vaccine or a placebo. The sample was peripheral blood, taken in a trial of Ad26.COV2.S vaccine versus placebo. The DNA of the CDR3 is TGTGCCAGCAGCCCCGGACAGAACACTGAAGCTTTCTTT. Protein: CASSPGQNTEAFF.